This T cell receptor (beta chain) was captured by sequencing in a study of T cells in Graves' hyperthyroidism and ophthalmopathy. Trimming left V 4 bases short and J 5 bases short, with 10 bases between. Germline CDR1 and CDR2: LNHDA and SQIVND (reference sequence). CDR3 length: 13 residues. What was amplified from RNA transcripts were TCR beta CDR3 regions. HTBI primers drove first-round RT-PCR of the TCR CDR3. MiXCR, run by TCRdb on the multiplex PCR reads, gives a single entry per CDR3 protein. The sample lists hundreds of thousands of distinct CDR3 sequences, roughly 15% occurring once. The clonotype was recovered from a middle-aged woman with Graves' ophthalmopathy. The chain combines TRBV19 with TRBJ2-3, with D possibly being TRBD1 (6 bases). Sample: blood. The CDR3 nucleotides are TGTGCCAGTAGTAGGGGGCAAGAAGATACGCAGTATTTT. Protein product: CASSRGQEDTQYF.